The present T cell receptor beta chain was sequenced within a study of T cell changes during pregnancy in multiple sclerosis. This clone has only a few counts. Other DNA variants within this sample encode the same CDR3. Sequencing was performed with immunoSEQ multiplex PCR; in TCRdb, only in-frame clones are kept and a portion is missing. Among 50,000 or so clones listed, approximately 94% were seen once. Germline V lookup: CDR1 SNHLY, CDR2 FYNNEI. CDR3 size: 13 residues. The V gene end was trimmed by 8 bases and the J gene end by 2 bases; junction bases not matched to a gene: 4. The genes are TRBV2 and TRBJ2-7; 9 bases match TRBD1. This clonotype was obtained from a female donor with multiple sclerosis, enrolled in a pregnancy study. The sequenced sample was CD4+ T cells from peripheral blood mononuclear cells, obtained in the third trimester of pregnancy. Here the CDR3 DNA reads TGTGCCAGCTCAGGACAGGGGACCTACGAGCAGTACTTC. Protein sequence: CASSGQGTYEQYF.